This entry describes one T cell receptor (beta chain). Antigen: not known. The source of the sample is a study of T-cell memory formation after mild COVID-19. Study-level results: The authors did not confirm SARS-CoV-2 specificity of second-wave clones peaking day 37. Clones shrinking from day 15 to 85 showed even CD4/CD8 mixes; later expanders tilted CD4+. Some clones that responded were present in memory (sampled pre-infection), which suggests cross-reactive memory joined.

TCRdb re-analysed the 5' RACE reads in MiXCR, keeping a single row per CDR3 protein. The sample lists 300,000 to 350,000 distinct CDR3 sequences; approximately 14% were seen once. In germline, CDR1 is SGHVS, CDR2 FQNEAQ. Trimming took 11 bases from V and 3 from J; bases not matched to a gene: 9. The CDR3 has 13 residues. This receptor was identified in a man younger than 35 who had mild COVID-19 (a few samples of this study predate the infection). Cell type and time point are not known. Material for sequencing was PBMCs or a T cell subset sorted from them (not recorded which). The V gene is TRBV7-8, the J gene TRBJ2-5, with 7 bases lining up with TRBD1. CDR3 loop: CACRDSVEETQYF. In DNA form, the CDR3 reads TGTGCCTGCCGGGACAGCGTCGAAGAGACCCAGTACTTC.